This T cell receptor (beta chain) comes out of a study of blood T cell repertoires in COVID-19. About the research overall: COVID-19 samples, acute and convalescent, were from the United States, Italy and Spain. PBMCs, B-cell-depleted T cells, or T cells provided the cDNA or gDNA that made up the material.

The germline V gene has CDR1 SGHRS and CDR2 YFSETQ. V was pared by 4 bases and J by 0 bases, with 14 bases between. The CDR3 length is 17 residues. In the original analysis: Scientists estimated how many nucleated cells there were by amplifying reference gene primers. The data were produced by immunoSEQ multiplex PCR, yet TCRdb's version contains in-frame clones alone and is incomplete. V, J and clone size reflect that table, while D and trimming were determined from the DNA. The table includes about 260,000 clones, about 85% detected once. The sequenced material came from peripheral blood. This TCR was sampled from a man in his sixties who had recovered from COVID-19. The chain combines TRBV5-1 with TRBJ2-6, with D maybe TRBD1 (6 bases). The CDR3 is CASSLRDTFSGANVLTF. CDR3 coding DNA: TGCGCCAGCAGCCTCCGGGACACCTTCTCTGGGGCCAACGTCCTGACTTTC.